This T cell receptor beta chain was captured in a study of blood T cell repertoires in COVID-19. Some clones are missing from TCRdb's copy, which holds only in-frame ones; the method was immunoSEQ multiplex PCR. The sample includes about 150,000 clones, under 90% of them seen just once. CDR3 length equals 17 residues. CDR1 MNHEY and CDR2 SMNVEV come from the germline V gene (reference sequence). Trimming removed 6 bases from V and 4 bases from J, with 19 bases in between. The source is a man aged 45-60 years who had recovered from COVID-19. Sequencing used PBMCs or T cells enriched from blood (not recorded which). The chain recombines TRBV27 with TRBJ1-6; D unclear. Here the CDR3 DNA reads TGTGCCAGCAGCTCCTCGCGGGTAAGCGATTATAATTCACCCCTCCACTTT. Protein: CASSSSRVSDYNSPLHF.